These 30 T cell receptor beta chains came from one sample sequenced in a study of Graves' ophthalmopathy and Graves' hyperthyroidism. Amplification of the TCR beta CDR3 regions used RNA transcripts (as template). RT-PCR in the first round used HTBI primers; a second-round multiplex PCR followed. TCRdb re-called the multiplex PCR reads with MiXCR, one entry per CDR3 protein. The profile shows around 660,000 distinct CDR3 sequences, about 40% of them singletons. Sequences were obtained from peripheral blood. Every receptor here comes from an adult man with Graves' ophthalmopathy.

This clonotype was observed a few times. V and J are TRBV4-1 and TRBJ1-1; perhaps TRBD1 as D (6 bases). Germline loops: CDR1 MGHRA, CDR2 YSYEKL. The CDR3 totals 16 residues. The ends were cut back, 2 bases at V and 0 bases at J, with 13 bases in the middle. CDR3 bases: TGCGCCAGCAGCCAACACAGGGAATTAATGAACACTGAAGCTTTCTTT. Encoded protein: CASSQHRELMNTEAFF.

In nucleotides, the CDR3 is TGTGCCAGCAGTGAATATATTCGACAGGATGGCTCGGAAAAACTGTTTTTT. As protein: CASSEYIRQDGSEKLFF. J is TRBJ1-4 and V is TRBV25-1; TRBD1 is a possible D gene (6 bases). This CDR3 has 17 residues. Per the germline V gene, CDR1 is MGHDK and CDR2 is SYGVNS. V was cut by 0 bases and J by 8 bases, with 19 bases left in between.

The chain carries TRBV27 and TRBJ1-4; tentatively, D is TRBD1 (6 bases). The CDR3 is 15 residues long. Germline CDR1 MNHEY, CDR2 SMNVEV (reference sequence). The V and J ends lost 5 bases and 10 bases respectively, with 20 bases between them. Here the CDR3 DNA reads TGTGCCAGCAGTATTGGGGGACAACTAGCCACAAAACTGTTTTTT. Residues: CASSIGGQLATKLFF.

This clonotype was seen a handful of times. As DNA, the CDR3 is TGTGCCAGCAGCTCCGGGACTAGTTACACAGATACGCAGTATTTT. Translating gives CASSSGTSYTDTQYF. The gene calls are TRBV7-9 and TRBJ2-3, with TRBD2 matching 8 bases. CDR1 is SEHNR and CDR2 is FQNEAQ in the germline V gene (reference sequence). The CDR3 length is 15 residues. V shed 4 bases and J 2 bases; nucleotides not matched to a gene: 5. The complete variable domain, with remaining parts taken from reference TRBV7-9 and TRBJ2-3, reads DTGVSQNPRHKITKRGQNVTFRCDPISEHNRLYWYRQTLGQGPEFLTYFQNEAQLEKSRLLSDRFSAERPKGSFSTLEIQRTEQGDSAMYLCASSSGTSYTDTQYFGPGTRLTVL.

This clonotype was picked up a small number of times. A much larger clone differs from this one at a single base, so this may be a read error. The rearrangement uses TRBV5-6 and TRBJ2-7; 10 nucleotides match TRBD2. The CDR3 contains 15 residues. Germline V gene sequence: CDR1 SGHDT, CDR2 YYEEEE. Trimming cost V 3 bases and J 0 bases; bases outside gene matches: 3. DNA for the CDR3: TGTGCCAGCAGCTGGGCTAGCGGGAGCTCCTACGAGCAGTACTTC. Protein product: CASSWASGSSYEQYF. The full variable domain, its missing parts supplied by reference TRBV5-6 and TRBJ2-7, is DAGVTQSPTHLIKTRGQQVTLRCSPKSGHDTVSWYQQALGQGPQFIFQYYEEEERQRGNFPDRFSGHQFPNYSSELNVNALLLGDSALYLCASSWASGSSYEQYFGPGTRLTVT.

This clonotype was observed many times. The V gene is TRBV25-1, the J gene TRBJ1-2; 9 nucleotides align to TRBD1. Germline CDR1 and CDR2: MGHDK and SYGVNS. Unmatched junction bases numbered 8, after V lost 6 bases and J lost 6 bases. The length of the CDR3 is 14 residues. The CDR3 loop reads CASRDLTGGHGYTF. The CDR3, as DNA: TGTGCCAGCAGGGACCTTACAGGGGGCCATGGCTACACCTTC.

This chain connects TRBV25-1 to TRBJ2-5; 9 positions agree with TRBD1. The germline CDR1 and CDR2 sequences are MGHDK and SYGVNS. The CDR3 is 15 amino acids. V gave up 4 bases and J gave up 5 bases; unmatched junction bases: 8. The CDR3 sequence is CASSVIGTGPETQYF. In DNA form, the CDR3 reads TGTGCCAGCAGTGTAATCGGGACAGGGCCGGAGACCCAGTACTTC.

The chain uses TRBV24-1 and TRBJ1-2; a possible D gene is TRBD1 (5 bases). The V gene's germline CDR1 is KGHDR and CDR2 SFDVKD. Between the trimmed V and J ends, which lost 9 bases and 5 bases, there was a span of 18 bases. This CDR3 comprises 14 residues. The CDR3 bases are TGTGCCACCCTATTGTCGGGGGATAAGTATGGCTACACCTTC. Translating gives CATLLSGDKYGYTF.

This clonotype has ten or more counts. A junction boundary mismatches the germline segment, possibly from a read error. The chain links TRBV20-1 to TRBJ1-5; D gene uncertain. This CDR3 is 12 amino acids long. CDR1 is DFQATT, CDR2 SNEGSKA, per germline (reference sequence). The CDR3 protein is CSARGLDQPQHF. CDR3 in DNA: TGCAGTGCGAGAGGTCTGGATCAGCCCCAGCATTTT.

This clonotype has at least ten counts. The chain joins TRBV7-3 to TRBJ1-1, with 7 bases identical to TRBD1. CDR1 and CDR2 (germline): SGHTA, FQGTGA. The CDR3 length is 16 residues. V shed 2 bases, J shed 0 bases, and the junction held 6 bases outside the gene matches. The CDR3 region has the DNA TGTGCCAGCAGCTTAGGACAGGTCCGATTGAACACTGAAGCTTTCTTT. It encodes CASSLGQVRLNTEAFF.

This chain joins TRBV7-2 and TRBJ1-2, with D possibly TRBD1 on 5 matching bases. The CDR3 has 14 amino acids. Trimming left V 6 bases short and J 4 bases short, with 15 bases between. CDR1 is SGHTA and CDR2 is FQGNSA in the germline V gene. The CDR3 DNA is TGTGCCAGCAGTGCGTCCGACAGATTCTATGGCTACACCTTC. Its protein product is CASSASDRFYGYTF.

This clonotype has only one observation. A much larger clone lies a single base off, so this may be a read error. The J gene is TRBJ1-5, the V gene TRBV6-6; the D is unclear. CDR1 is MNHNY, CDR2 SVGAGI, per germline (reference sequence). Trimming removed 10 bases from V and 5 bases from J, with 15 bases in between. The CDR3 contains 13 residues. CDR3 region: CAIRLGQYQPQHF. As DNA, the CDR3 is TGTGCCATCAGACTGGGCCAGTATCAGCCCCAGCATTTT.

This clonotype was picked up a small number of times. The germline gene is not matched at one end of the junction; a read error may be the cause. The CDR3 loop is CASSQAEGQGFHEQYF. CDR3 DNA: TGCGCCAGCAGCCAAGCCGAGGGACAGGGCTTCCACGAGCAGTACTTC. V is TRBV7-2 and J is TRBJ2-7; 9 bases agree with TRBD1. Germline V gene sequence: CDR1 SGHTA, CDR2 FQGNSA. This CDR3 has 16 residues.

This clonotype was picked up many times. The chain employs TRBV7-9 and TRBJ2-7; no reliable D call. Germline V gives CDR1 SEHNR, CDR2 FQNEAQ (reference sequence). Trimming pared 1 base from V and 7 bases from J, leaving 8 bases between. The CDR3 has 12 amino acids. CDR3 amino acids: CASSLDSEEQYF. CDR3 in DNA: TGTGCCAGCAGCTTAGATTCCGAAGAGCAGTACTTC.

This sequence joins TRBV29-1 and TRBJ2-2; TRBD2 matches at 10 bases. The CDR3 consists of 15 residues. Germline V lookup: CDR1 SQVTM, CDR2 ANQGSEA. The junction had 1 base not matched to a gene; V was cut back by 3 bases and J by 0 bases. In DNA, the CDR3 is TGCAGCGTTGAGGGACTAGCGCCGAACACCGGGGAGCTGTTTTTT. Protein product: CSVEGLAPNTGELFF.

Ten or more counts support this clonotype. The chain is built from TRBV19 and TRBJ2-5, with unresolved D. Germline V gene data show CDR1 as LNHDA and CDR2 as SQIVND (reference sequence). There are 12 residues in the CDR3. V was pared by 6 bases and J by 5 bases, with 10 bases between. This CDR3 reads CASSRIGETQYF. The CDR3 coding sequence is TGTGCCAGTAGCCGGATTGGCGAGACCCAGTACTTC.

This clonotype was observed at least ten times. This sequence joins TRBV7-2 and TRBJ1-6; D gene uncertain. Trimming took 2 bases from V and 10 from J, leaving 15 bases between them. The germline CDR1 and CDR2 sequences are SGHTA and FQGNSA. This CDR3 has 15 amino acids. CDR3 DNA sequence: TGTGCCAGCAGCTTAACGGTTGGGGTGGGATCACCCCTCCACTTT. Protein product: CASSLTVGVGSPLHF.

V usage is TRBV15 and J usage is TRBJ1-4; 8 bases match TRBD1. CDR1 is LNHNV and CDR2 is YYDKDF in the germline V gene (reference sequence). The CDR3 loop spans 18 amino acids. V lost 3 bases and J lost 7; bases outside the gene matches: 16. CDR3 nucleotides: TGTGCCACCAGCAGTGATTTCGCCGACAGGGGAGGCGGTGAAAAACTGTTTTTT. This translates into CATSSDFADRGGGEKLFF.

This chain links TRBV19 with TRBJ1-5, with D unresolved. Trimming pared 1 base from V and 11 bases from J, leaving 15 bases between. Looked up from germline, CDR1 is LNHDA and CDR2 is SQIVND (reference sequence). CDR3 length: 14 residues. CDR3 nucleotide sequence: TGTGCCAGTAGTATAGGTGTTAACCAAGAGACCCAGCATTTT. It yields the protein CASSIGVNQETQHF.

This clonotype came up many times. The CDR3 coding sequence is TGTGCCAGCAGCTCGACAGGTTCTAATTCACCCCTCCACTTT. Translating it yields CASSSTGSNSPLHF. V is TRBV7-6 and J is TRBJ1-6; TRBD1 might be the D (6 bases). V lost 4 bases and J lost 6, with 10 bases in between. Germline V gene data show CDR1 as SGHVS and CDR2 as FNYEAQ. This CDR3 is built from 14 residues.

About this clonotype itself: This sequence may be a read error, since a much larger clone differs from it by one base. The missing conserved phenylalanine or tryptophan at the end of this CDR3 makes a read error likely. CDR3 region: CSATNYRDHQETQYL. The CDR3 coding sequence is TGCAGTGCTACAAACTACAGGGATCACCAAGAGACCCAGTACCTC. The chain recombines TRBV20-1 with TRBJ2-5; D might be TRBD1 (6 bases). Per the germline V gene, CDR1 is DFQATT and CDR2 is SNEGSKA (reference sequence). The CDR3 runs 15 residues. V was trimmed by 4 bases and J by 0 bases, leaving 15 bases between them.

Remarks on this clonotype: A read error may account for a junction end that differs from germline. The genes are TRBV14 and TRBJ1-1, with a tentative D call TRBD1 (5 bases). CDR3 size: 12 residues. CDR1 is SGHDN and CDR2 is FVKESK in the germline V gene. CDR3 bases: TGTGACAGCTCAGCAGGACAACTTGAAGCTTTCTTT. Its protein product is CDSSAGQLEAFF. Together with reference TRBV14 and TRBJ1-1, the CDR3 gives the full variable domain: EAGVTQFPSHSVIEKGQTVTLRCDPISGHDNLYWYRRVMGKEIKFLLHFVKESKQDESGMPNNRFLAERTGGTYSTLKVQPAELEDSGVYFCDSSAGQLEAFFGQGTRLTVV.

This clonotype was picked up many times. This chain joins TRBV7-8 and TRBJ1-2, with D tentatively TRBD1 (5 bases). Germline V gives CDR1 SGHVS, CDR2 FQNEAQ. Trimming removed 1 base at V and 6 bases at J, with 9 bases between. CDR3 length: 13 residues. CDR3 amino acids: CASSLGRGHGYTF. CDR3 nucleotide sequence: TGTGCCAGCAGCTTAGGAAGGGGTCATGGCTACACCTTC.

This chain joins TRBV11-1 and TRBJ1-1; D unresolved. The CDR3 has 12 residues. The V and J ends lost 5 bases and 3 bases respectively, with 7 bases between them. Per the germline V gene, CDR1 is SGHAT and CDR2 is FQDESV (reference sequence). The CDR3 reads CASSVGYTEAFF. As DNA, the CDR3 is TGTGCCAGCAGCGTTGGGTACACTGAAGCTTTCTTT.

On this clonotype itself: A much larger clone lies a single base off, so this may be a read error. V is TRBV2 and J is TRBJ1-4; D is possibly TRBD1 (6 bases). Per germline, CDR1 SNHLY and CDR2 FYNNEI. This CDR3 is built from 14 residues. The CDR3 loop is CASHPGRGGERLFF. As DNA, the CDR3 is TGTGCCAGCCACCCGGGCAGGGGCGGTGAAAGACTGTTTTTT.

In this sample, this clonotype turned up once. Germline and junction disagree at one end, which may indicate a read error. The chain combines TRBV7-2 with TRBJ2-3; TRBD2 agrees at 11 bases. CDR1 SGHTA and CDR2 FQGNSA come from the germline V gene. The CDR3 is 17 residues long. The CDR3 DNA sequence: TGTGCCAGCAGCCTAGCGGGAGGACCCACTAGCACAGATACGCAGTATTTT. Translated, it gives CASSLAGGPTSTDTQYF. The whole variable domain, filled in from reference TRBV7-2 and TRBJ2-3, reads GAGVSQSPSNKVTEKGKDVELRCDPISGHTALYWYRQSLGQGLEFLIYFQGNSAPDKSGLPSDRFSAERTGGSVSTLTIQRTQQEDSAVYLCASSLAGGPTSTDTQYFGPGTRLTVL.

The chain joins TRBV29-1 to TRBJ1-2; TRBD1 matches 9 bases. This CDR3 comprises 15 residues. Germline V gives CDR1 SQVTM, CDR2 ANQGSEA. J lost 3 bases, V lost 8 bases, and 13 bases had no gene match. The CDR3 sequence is CSSYSGQGLDYGYTF. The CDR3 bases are TGCAGCAGTTACTCGGGACAGGGTCTGGACTATGGCTACACCTTC.

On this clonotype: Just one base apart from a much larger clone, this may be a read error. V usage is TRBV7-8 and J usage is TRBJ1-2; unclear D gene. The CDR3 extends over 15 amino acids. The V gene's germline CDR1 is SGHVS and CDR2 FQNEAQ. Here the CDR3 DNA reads TGTGCCAGCAGCGTACAGTCGACCCTTAACTATGGCCACACCTTC. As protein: CASSVQSTLNYGHTF.

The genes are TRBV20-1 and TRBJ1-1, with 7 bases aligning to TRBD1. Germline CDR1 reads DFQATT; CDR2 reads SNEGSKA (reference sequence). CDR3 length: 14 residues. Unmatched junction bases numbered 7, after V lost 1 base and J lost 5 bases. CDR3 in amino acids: CSARAQGLGTEAFF. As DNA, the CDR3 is TGCAGTGCTAGAGCACAGGGGCTAGGGACTGAAGCTTTCTTT.

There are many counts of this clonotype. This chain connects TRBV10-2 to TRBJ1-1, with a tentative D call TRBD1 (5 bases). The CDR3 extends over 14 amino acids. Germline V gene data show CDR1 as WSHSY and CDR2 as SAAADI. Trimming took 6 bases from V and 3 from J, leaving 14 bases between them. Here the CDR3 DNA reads TGCGCCAGCAGGACAGCTGGGGACTACACTGAAGCTTTCTTT. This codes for CASRTAGDYTEAFF.